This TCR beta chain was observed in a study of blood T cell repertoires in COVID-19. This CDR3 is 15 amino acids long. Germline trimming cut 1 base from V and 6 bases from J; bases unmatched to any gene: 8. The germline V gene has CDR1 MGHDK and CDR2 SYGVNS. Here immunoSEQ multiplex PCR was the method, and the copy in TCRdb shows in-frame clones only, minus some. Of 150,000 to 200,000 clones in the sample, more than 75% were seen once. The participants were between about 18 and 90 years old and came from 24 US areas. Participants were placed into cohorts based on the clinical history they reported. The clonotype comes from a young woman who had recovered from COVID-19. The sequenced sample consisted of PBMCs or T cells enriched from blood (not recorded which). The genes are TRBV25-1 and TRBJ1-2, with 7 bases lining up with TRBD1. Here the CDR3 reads CASSESDRASHGYTF. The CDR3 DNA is TGTGCCAGCAGTGAATCAGACAGGGCGTCTCATGGCTACACCTTC.